This T cell receptor (beta chain) stems from a study of cytomegalovirus exposure and HLA in healthy donors. Study results and caveats: In a later analysis, donors in an Asian-associated ancestry cluster reportedly had fewer N-insertions in productive TCRs than the cohort mean. A later analysis by the authors found several of the most significant clusters apparently linked to common viral pathogens.

After removal of 0 bases from V and 0 bases from J, the junction contained 5 bases not matched to a gene. The CDR3 has 16 residues. The V gene's germline CDR1 is MNHEY and CDR2 SVGAGI. A note on this clone: Antigen: not known.

A multiplex PCR was run with 60 Vbeta primers and 13 Jbeta primers. The table came from immunoSEQ multiplex PCR; TCRdb's copy has only in-frame clones and leaves some out. This sample carries 45,000 to 65,000 clones, approximately 86% of them seen once, and the ten largest clones take less than 4%. Input material: PBMCs. The sequence was collected from a young woman in good health and CMV-seronegative. J is TRBJ2-7 and V is TRBV6-5; 7 bases agree with TRBD2. The CDR3 DNA reads TGTGCCAGCAGTTACTCATCTAGCGGCGACTCCTACGAGCAGTACTTC. Amino acids: CASSYSSSGDSYEQYF.